A selection of T cell receptor beta chains follows, all from one sample in a study of regulatory T cells in long-lasting Graves disease. A single record per CDR3 protein comes from TCRdb applying MiXCR to the multiplex PCR reads. The sample has 310,000 or so distinct CDR3 sequences, about 19% seen once. Here the sequenced sample was peripheral blood mononuclear cells (PBMCs), taken when the disease was refractory, from a patient treated with antithyroid drugs. These receptors were taken from a female donor with Graves disease. Both conserved end residues are part of each CDR3. The order of the fields is J gene, clone size, D gene, V gene, CDR3 protein, CDR3 DNA. D genes are given only for firm matches. Expanded clones get a size class; other rows say once, few or many, or leave the size out.

j_call: TRBJ1-5; clone_size: few; d_call: -; v_call: TRBV3-1; cdr3_aa: CASSQDLGQGQPQHF; cdr3_nt: TGTGCCAGCAGCCAAGATCTAGGCCAGGGGCAGCCCCAGCATTTT
j_call: TRBJ2-5; clone_size: many; d_call: -; v_call: TRBV11-3; cdr3_aa: CASSSWGGPQGTQETQYF; cdr3_nt: TGTGCCAGCAGCTCCTGGGGGGGGCCACAGGGGACACAAGAGACCCAGTACTTC
j_call: TRBJ1-2; clone_size: few; d_call: TRBD1; v_call: TRBV5-1; cdr3_aa: CASSQMGQTNYGYTF; cdr3_nt: TGCGCCAGCAGCCAAATGGGACAGACTAACTATGGCTACACCTTC
j_call: TRBJ1-6; clone_size: -; d_call: -; v_call: TRBV7-9; cdr3_aa: CASSFGWAGNSPLHF; cdr3_nt: TGTGCCAGCAGCTTCGGTTGGGCCGGTAATTCACCCCTCCACTTT
j_call: TRBJ1-4; clone_size: few; d_call: TRBD1; v_call: TRBV5-1; cdr3_aa: CASKPTGGAGKLFF; cdr3_nt: TGCGCCAGCAAACCGACAGGGGGCGCCGGAAAACTGTTTTTT
j_call: TRBJ2-2; clone_size: many; d_call: -; v_call: TRBV11-2; cdr3_aa: CASSLDRVTRRTGELFF; cdr3_nt: TGTGCCAGCAGCTTAGATCGAGTTACTAGGAGAACCGGGGAGCTGTTTTTT
j_call: TRBJ2-6; clone_size: many; d_call: -; v_call: TRBV7-2; cdr3_aa: CASSTWDVGPSGANVLTF; cdr3_nt: TGTGCCAGCAGCACCTGGGACGTAGGGCCTTCTGGGGCCAACGTCCTGACTTTC
j_call: TRBJ1-5; clone_size: many; d_call: -; v_call: TRBV18; cdr3_aa: CASSPGQINQPQHF; cdr3_nt: TGTGCCAGCTCACCAGGACAGATCAATCAGCCCCAGCATTTT
j_call: TRBJ2-7; clone_size: few; d_call: -; v_call: TRBV6-1; cdr3_aa: CASSEGQTYEQYF; cdr3_nt: TGTGCCAGCAGTGAAGGCCAGACCTACGAGCAGTACTTC
j_call: TRBJ1-5; clone_size: many; d_call: -; v_call: TRBV12-3/TRBV12-4; cdr3_aa: CASSLNPKGPQHF; cdr3_nt: TGTGCCAGCAGTTTAAACCCCAAAGGGCCCCAGCATTTT
j_call: TRBJ2-3; clone_size: -; d_call: -; v_call: TRBV27; cdr3_aa: CASSLFQAPTDTQYF; cdr3_nt: TGTGCCAGCAGTTTGTTCCAGGCACCCACAGATACGCAGTATTTT
j_call: TRBJ2-5; clone_size: many; d_call: TRBD2; v_call: TRBV3-1; cdr3_aa: CASSPPGGRETQYF; cdr3_nt: TGTGCCAGCAGCCCCCCGGGGGGGCGAGAGACCCAGTACTTC
j_call: TRBJ2-5; clone_size: -; d_call: -; v_call: TRBV29-1; cdr3_aa: CSVEGSRETQYF; cdr3_nt: TGCAGCGTTGAGGGATCGAGAGAGACCCAGTACTTC
j_call: TRBJ1-6; clone_size: few; d_call: -; v_call: TRBV4-3; cdr3_aa: CASSPGNDNSPLHF; cdr3_nt: TGCGCCAGCAGCCCGGGGAACGATAATTCACCCCTCCACTTT
j_call: TRBJ2-5; clone_size: many; d_call: -; v_call: TRBV7-8; cdr3_aa: CASSLLDSRRETQYF; cdr3_nt: TGTGCCAGCAGCTTACTGGATTCTAGGAGGGAGACCCAGTACTTC
j_call: TRBJ1-6; clone_size: few; d_call: -; v_call: TRBV15; cdr3_aa: CATSRDRQARVYNSPLHF; cdr3_nt: TGTGCCACCAGCAGAGATCGGCAGGCTAGAGTCTATAATTCACCCCTCCACTTT
j_call: TRBJ1-3; clone_size: -; d_call: -; v_call: TRBV19; cdr3_aa: CASGVGIASGNTIYF; cdr3_nt: TGTGCCAGTGGCGTAGGGATAGCCTCTGGAAACACCATATATTTT
j_call: TRBJ1-1; clone_size: few; d_call: TRBD1; v_call: TRBV19; cdr3_aa: CASRPDRGPIEAFF; cdr3_nt: TGTGCCAGTCGACCAGACAGGGGCCCCATTGAAGCTTTCTTT
j_call: TRBJ1-5; clone_size: few; d_call: -; v_call: TRBV19; cdr3_aa: CASSTQVPGNQPQHF; cdr3_nt: TGTGCCAGTAGTACTCAGGTTCCTGGCAATCAGCCCCAGCATTTT
j_call: TRBJ2-1; clone_size: few; d_call: TRBD2; v_call: TRBV11-2; cdr3_aa: CASSLAPLAGGPGEQFF; cdr3_nt: TGTGCCAGCAGCTTAGCTCCTCTAGCGGGGGGGCCGGGTGAGCAGTTCTTC
j_call: TRBJ2-3; clone_size: -; d_call: -; v_call: TRBV7-2; cdr3_aa: CASSLHAAGGGTDTQYF; cdr3_nt: TGTGCCAGCAGCTTACACGCGGCTGGCGGGGGCACAGATACGCAGTATTTT
j_call: TRBJ2-5; clone_size: -; d_call: -; v_call: TRBV19; cdr3_aa: CARRQEEETQYF; cdr3_nt: TGTGCCCGTCGACAGGAGGAAGAGACCCAGTACTTC
j_call: TRBJ1-4; clone_size: many; d_call: -; v_call: TRBV10-1; cdr3_aa: CASISGCDSWNEKLFF; cdr3_nt: TGCGCCAGCATAAGTGGGTGTGACTCTTGGAATGAAAAACTGTTTTTT
j_call: TRBJ2-7; clone_size: -; d_call: -; v_call: TRBV18; cdr3_aa: CASSPPPGHEQYF; cdr3_nt: TGTGCCAGCTCACCACCCCCAGGTCACGAGCAGTACTTC
j_call: TRBJ1-6; clone_size: -; d_call: -; v_call: TRBV18; cdr3_aa: CASSLGRDNSPLYF; cdr3_nt: TGTGCCAGCTCACTGGGACGGGATAATTCACCCCTCTACTTT
j_call: TRBJ2-7; clone_size: -; d_call: TRBD2; v_call: TRBV7-2; cdr3_aa: CASRRGASGSSYEQYF; cdr3_nt: TGTGCCAGCAGGCGTGGGGCTAGCGGGAGCTCCTACGAGCAGTACTTC
j_call: TRBJ1-2; clone_size: -; d_call: -; v_call: TRBV7-9; cdr3_aa: CASSLVGGSGYTF; cdr3_nt: TGTGCCAGCAGCTTAGTGGGGGGGAGCGGCTACACCTTC
j_call: TRBJ1-5; clone_size: many; d_call: -; v_call: TRBV12-3/TRBV12-4; cdr3_aa: CASRDLNQPQHF; cdr3_nt: TGTGCCAGCAGGGACCTCAATCAGCCCCAGCATTTT
j_call: TRBJ2-7; clone_size: many; d_call: TRBD2; v_call: TRBV11-2; cdr3_aa: CASSLDRWGLAGAQEQYF; cdr3_nt: TGTGCCAGCAGCTTAGATAGATGGGGACTAGCGGGAGCACAAGAGCAGTACTTC
j_call: TRBJ1-2; clone_size: many; d_call: -; v_call: TRBV12-3/TRBV12-4; cdr3_aa: CASSTSGTGYGYTF; cdr3_nt: TGTGCCAGCAGTACCTCTGGTACAGGCTATGGCTACACCTTC
j_call: TRBJ1-1; clone_size: -; d_call: -; v_call: TRBV7-2; cdr3_aa: CASSYIQNTEAFF; cdr3_nt: TGTGCCAGCAGCTACATCCAGAACACTGAAGCTTTCTTT
j_call: TRBJ1-4; clone_size: many; d_call: TRBD1; v_call: TRBV3-1; cdr3_aa: CASSHFGGGTEKLFF; cdr3_nt: TGTGCCAGCAGCCATTTTGGAGGGGGCACTGAAAAACTGTTTTTT
j_call: TRBJ1-2; clone_size: many; d_call: -; v_call: TRBV6-1; cdr3_aa: CASSVDYGYTF; cdr3_nt: TGTGCCAGCAGTGTAGACTATGGCTACACCTTC
j_call: TRBJ1-6; clone_size: many; d_call: -; v_call: TRBV10-3; cdr3_aa: CAISEGTHSPLHF; cdr3_nt: TGTGCCATCAGTGAAGGGACCCATTCACCCCTCCACTTT
j_call: TRBJ2-2; clone_size: many; d_call: TRBD1; v_call: TRBV12-3/TRBV12-4; cdr3_aa: CASRLPGQGNTGELFF; cdr3_nt: TGTGCCAGCAGACTCCCCGGACAGGGTAACACCGGGGAGCTGTTTTTT
j_call: TRBJ1-5; clone_size: many; d_call: TRBD1; v_call: TRBV30; cdr3_aa: CAWSSGQGPHQPQHF; cdr3_nt: TGTGCCTGGAGCTCTGGACAGGGTCCCCATCAGCCCCAGCATTTT
j_call: TRBJ2-5; clone_size: -; d_call: -; v_call: TRBV7-3; cdr3_aa: CASSQRQLQETQYF; cdr3_nt: TGTGCCAGCAGCCAACGACAGCTCCAAGAGACCCAGTACTTC
j_call: TRBJ1-1; clone_size: few; d_call: TRBD1; v_call: TRBV10-3; cdr3_aa: CAISESQLTGSHPEAFF; cdr3_nt: TGTGCCATCAGTGAGTCGCAACTGACAGGGTCCCACCCAGAAGCTTTCTTT
j_call: TRBJ1-3; clone_size: -; d_call: -; v_call: TRBV7-2; cdr3_aa: CASSFGQNGNTIYF; cdr3_nt: TGTGCCAGCAGCTTTGGCCAGAATGGAAACACCATATATTTT
j_call: TRBJ1-2; clone_size: -; d_call: -; v_call: TRBV5-1; cdr3_aa: CASSPLGDDYGYTF; cdr3_nt: TGCGCCAGCAGCCCCCTGGGGGACGACTATGGCTACACCTTC
j_call: TRBJ2-7; clone_size: few; d_call: TRBD1; v_call: TRBV7-8; cdr3_aa: CASSSPGQGSSYEQYF; cdr3_nt: TGTGCCAGCAGCTCTCCCGGACAGGGAAGCTCCTACGAGCAGTACTTC